This is a list of T cell receptor beta chains from one sample in a study of blood T cell repertoires in COVID-19. Some clones are missing from TCRdb's copy, which holds only in-frame ones; the method was immunoSEQ multiplex PCR. The sample lists around 92,000 clones; approximately 86% were seen once. The sample was peripheral blood. The source of these receptors is a woman between 55 and 75 years old in a cohort sampled during active or convalescent COVID-19. Both conserved end residues are part of each CDR3. D genes are given only for firm matches.

j_gene | d_gene | v_gene | len | CDR3aa
TRBJ2-7 | TRBD1 | TRBV28 | 13 | CASTRTGRQEQYF
TRBJ2-7 | . | TRBV28 | 16 | CASSSPRGGLAYEQYF
TRBJ2-1 | . | TRBV5-1 | 15 | CASSFEGRSYNEQFF
TRBJ1-6 | . | TRBV5-4 | 14 | CASSLVGADSPLHF
TRBJ1-2 | . | TRBV6-5 | 15 | CASRPRGGSNYGYTF
TRBJ2-5 | TRBD1 | TRBV19 | 12 | CATRDSQETQYF
TRBJ1-2 | . | TRBV14 | 14 | CASGHIRVSGGYTF
TRBJ2-1 | TRBD2 | TRBV5-1 | 15 | CASTPGAGGHNEQFF
TRBJ1-6 | . | TRBV6-1 | 16 | CASSEPRGSYNSPLHF
TRBJ2-5 | . | TRBV2 | 13 | CASMVMGAETQYF
TRBJ1-2 | TRBD1 | TRBV13 | 16 | CASSLGGTATNYGYTF
TRBJ2-2 | TRBD2 | TRBV3-1/TRBV3-2 | 17 | CASSQEPAGVVTGELFF
TRBJ2-4 | . | TRBV28 | 15 | CASSPPGLAKNIQYF
TRBJ2-2 | . | TRBV10-1 | 17 | CASRRQGGSSNTGELFF
TRBJ2-7 | TRBD2 | TRBV28 | 13 | CASCAGGTYEQYF
TRBJ2-7 | . | TRBV7-6 | 13 | CASSLTSRREQYF
TRBJ1-5 | TRBD1 | TRBV28 | 15 | CASRPGTGVNQPQHF
TRBJ2-3 | . | TRBV24-1 | 15 | CATSGRGAGTDTQYF
TRBJ2-4 | . | TRBV10-3 | 12 | CAISESGGIQYF
TRBJ1-5 | . | TRBV11-2 | 17 | CASSLDRGGRGVQPQHF
TRBJ1-6 | TRBD1 | TRBV29-1 | 13 | CSFRDSYNSPLHF
TRBJ2-5 | . | TRBV9 | 13 | CASSWDSQETQYF
TRBJ2-5 | . | TRBV6-6 | 17 | CASSPRGDSKFQETQYF
TRBJ1-2 | . | TRBV19 | 12 | CASIGVVYGYTF
TRBJ1-2 | TRBD1 | TRBV28 | 14 | CASRIGTGGMGYTF
TRBJ2-5 | . | TRBV30 | 12 | CAWSVLGETQYF
TRBJ2-3 | TRBD2 | TRBV10-2 | 15 | CASSERGGRPDTQYF
TRBJ1-4 | TRBD1 | TRBV5-6 | 15 | CASSRPGQANEKLFF
TRBJ1-2 | TRBD1 | TRBV7-3 | 15 | CASSPRQGTLYGYTF
TRBJ2-3 | . | TRBV19 | 18 | CASNPSRFSRGFTDTQYF
TRBJ2-5 | TRBD1 | TRBV15 | 15 | CATSRIPGQGETQYF
TRBJ2-1 | TRBD1 | TRBV5-4 | 15 | CASSRDRDPYNEQFF
TRBJ2-3 | . | TRBV9 | 16 | CASSSGIGGSTDTQYF
TRBJ2-5 | . | TRBV7-3 | 14 | CASSLNKGGRTQYF
TRBJ2-2 | TRBD1 | TRBV5-1 | 17 | CASSLTPGQGPSGELFF
TRBJ2-7 | . | TRBV6-5 | 14 | CASSSLASGYEQYF
TRBJ1-1 | . | TRBV27 | 12 | CASSRQGTEAFF